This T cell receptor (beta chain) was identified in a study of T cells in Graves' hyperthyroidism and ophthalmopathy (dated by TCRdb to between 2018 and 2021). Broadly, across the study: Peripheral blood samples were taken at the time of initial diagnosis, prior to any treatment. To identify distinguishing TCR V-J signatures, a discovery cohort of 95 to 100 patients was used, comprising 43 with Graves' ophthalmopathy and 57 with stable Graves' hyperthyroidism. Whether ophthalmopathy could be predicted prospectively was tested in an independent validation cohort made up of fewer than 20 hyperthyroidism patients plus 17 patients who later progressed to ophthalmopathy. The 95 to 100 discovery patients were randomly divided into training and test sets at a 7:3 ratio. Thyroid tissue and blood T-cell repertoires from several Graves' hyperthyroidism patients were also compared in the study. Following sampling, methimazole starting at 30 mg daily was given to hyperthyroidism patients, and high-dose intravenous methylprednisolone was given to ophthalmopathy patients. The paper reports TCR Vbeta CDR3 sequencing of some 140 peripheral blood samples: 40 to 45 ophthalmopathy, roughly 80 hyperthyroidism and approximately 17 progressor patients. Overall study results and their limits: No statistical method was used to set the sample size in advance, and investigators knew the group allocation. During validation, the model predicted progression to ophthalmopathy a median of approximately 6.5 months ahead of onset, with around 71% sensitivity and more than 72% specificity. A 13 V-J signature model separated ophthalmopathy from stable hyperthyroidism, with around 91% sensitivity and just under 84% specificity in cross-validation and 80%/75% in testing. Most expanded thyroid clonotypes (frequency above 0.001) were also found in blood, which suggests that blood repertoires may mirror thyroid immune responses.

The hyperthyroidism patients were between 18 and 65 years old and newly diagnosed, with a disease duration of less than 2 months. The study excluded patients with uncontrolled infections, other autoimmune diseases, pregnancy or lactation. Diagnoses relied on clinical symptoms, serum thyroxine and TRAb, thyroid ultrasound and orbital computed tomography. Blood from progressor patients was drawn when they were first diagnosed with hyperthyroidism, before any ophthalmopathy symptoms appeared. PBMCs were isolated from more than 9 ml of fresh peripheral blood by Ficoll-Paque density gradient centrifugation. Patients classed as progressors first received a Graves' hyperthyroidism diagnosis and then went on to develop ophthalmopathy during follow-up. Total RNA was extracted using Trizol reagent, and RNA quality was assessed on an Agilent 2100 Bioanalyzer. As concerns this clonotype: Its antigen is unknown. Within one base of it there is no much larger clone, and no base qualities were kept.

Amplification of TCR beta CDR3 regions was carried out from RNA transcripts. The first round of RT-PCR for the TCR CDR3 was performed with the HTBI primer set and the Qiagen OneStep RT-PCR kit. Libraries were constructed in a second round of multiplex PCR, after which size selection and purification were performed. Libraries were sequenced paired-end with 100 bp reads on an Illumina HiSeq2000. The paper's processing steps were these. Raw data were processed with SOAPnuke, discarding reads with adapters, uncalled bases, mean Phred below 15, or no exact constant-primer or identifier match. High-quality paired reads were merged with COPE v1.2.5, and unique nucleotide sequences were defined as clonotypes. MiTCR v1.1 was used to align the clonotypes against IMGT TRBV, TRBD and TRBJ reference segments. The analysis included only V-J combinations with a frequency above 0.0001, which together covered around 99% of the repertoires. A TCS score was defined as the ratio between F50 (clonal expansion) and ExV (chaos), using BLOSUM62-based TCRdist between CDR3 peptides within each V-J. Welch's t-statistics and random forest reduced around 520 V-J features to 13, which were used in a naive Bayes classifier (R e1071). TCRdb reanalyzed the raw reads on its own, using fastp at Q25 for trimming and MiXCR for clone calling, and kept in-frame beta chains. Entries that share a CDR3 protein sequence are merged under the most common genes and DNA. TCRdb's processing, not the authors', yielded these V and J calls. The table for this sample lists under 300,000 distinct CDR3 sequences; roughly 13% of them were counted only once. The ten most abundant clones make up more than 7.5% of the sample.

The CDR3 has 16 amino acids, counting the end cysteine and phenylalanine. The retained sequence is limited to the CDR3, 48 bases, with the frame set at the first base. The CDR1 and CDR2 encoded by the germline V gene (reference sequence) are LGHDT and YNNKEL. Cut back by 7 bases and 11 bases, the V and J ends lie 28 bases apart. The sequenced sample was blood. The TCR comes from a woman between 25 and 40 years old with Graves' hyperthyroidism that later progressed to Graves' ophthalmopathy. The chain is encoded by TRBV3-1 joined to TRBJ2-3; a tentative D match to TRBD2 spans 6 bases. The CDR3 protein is CASIGFGTGRGNMQYF. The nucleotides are TGTGCCAGCATCGGGTTCGGGACGGGGCGGGGAAATATGCAGTATTTT.